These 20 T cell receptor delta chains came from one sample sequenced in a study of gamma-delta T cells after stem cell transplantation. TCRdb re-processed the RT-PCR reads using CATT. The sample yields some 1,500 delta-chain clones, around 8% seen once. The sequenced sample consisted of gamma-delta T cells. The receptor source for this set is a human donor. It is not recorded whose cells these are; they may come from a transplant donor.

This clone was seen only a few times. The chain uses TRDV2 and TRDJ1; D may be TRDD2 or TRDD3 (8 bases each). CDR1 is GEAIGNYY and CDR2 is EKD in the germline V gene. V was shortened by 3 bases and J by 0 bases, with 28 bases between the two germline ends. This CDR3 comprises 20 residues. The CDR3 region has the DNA TGTGCCTGTGACTCCATATCTTCCTACCCTACTGGGGGGTACACCGATAAACTCATCTTT. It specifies CACDSISSYPTGGYTDKLIF.

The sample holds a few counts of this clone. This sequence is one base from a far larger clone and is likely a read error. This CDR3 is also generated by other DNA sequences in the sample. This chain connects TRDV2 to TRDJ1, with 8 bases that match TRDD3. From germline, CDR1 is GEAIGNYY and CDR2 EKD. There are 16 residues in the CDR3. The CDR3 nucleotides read TGTGCCTGTGATTTACTGGGGGCTCAGTACACCGACAAACTCATCTTT. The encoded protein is CACDLLGAQYTDKLIF.

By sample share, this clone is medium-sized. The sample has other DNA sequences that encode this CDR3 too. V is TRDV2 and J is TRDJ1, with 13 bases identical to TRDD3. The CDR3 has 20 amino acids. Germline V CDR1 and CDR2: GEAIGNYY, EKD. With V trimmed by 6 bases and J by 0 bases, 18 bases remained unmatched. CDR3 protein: CACSTLLLGDTGRYTDKLIF. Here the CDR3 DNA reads TGTGCCTGTTCGACCCTTTTACTGGGGGATACGGGACGGTACACCGATAAACTCATCTTT.

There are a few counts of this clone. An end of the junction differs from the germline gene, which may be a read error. Written as DNA, the CDR3 is TGTGCCTCTGACTCGCTGGGGGCCTCGTACACCGATAAACTCATCTTT. The encoded protein is CASDSLGASYTDKLIF. The chain joins TRDV2 to TRDJ1, with TRDD3 matching 7 bases. The CDR3 is 16 residues long. Germline CDR1 is GEAIGNYY and CDR2 is EKD.

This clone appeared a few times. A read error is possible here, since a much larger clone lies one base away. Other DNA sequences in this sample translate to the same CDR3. The CDR3 DNA sequence: TGTGCCTGTGACACCGTATCACCTCCTCCTACGGGACTCCTGGGGGATACGGTTGTCGGCGATAAACTCATCTTT. It specifies CACDTVSPPPTGLLGDTVVGDKLIF. The chain has TRDV2 and TRDJ1; 12 nucleotides line up with TRDD3. Trimming at V came to 0 bases and at J to 4 bases, leaving 32 bases not matched to a gene. This CDR3 is 25 amino acids long. The V gene's germline CDR1 is GEAIGNYY and CDR2 EKD.

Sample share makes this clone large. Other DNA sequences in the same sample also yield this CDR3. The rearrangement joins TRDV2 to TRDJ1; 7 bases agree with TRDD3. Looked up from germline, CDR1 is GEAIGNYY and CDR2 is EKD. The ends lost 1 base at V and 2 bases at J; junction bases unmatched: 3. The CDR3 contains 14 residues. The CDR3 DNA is TGTGCCTGTGACACTGTACTGGGGACCGATAAACTCATCTTT. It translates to CACDTVLGTDKLIF.

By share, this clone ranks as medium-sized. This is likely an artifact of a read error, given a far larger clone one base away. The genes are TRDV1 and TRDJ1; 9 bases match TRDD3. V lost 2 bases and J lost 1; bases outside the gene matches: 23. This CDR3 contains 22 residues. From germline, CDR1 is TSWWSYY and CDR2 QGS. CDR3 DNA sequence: TGTGCTCTTGGGGAAAGCCCCATATCTTATTACTGGGGGACCAGGGGCACCGATAAACTCATCTTT. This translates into CALGESPISYYWGTRGTDKLIF.

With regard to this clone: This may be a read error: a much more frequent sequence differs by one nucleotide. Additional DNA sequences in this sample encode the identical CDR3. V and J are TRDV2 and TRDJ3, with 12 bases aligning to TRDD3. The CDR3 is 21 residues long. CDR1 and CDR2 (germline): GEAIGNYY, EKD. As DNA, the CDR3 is TGTGCCTGTGACCCCGTACTGGGGGATACTCACGCCTCCTGGGACACTCGACAGATGTTTTTC. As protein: CACDPVLGDTHASWDTRQMFF.

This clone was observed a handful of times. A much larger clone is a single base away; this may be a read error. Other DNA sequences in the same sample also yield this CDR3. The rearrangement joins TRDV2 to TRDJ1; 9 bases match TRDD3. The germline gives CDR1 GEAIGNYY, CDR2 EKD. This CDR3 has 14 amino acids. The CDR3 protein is CACSYWGKKDKLIF. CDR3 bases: TGCGCCTGTTCATACTGGGGGAAAAAGGATAAACTCATCTTT.

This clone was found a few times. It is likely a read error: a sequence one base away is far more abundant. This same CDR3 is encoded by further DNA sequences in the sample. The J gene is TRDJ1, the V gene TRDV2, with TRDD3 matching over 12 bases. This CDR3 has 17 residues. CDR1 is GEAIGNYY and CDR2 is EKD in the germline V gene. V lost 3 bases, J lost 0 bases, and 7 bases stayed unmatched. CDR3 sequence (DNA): TGTGCCTGTGACGCCTTGCTGGGGGATACGTACACCGATAAACTCATCTTT. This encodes CACDALLGDTYTDKLIF.

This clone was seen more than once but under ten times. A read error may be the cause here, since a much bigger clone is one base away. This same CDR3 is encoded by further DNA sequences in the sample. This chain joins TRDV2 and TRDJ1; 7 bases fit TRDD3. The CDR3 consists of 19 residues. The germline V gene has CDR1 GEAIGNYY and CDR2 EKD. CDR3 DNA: TGTGCCTGCGACACCGTGCCTCCGACTGGGGATAAGCGGTTGGATAAACTCATCTTT. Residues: CACDTVPPTGDKRLDKLIF.

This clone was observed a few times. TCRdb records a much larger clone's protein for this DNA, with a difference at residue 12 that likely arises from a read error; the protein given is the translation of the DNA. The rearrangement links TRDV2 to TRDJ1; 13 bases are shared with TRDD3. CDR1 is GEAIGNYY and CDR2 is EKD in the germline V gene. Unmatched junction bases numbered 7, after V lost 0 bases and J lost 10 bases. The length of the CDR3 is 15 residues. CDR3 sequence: CACDTVLGDTGRLIF. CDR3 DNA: TGTGCCTGTGACACCGTACTGGGGGATACGGGTAGACTCATCTTT.

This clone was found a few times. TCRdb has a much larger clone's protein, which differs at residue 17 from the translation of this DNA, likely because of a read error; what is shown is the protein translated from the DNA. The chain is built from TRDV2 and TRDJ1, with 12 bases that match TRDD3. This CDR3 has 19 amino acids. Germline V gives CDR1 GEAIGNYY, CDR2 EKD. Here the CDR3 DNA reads TGTGCCTGTGACGAAATATCACTGGGGGATACTTCGTACACCGATAAACCCATCTTT. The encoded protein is CACDEISLGDTSYTDKPIF.

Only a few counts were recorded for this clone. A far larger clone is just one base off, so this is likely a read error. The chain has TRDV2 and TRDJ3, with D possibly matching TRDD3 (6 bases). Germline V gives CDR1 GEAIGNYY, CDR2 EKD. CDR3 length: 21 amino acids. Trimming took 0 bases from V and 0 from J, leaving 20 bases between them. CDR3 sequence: CACDTGWGGVYSSWDTRQMFF. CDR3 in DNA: TGTGCCTGTGACACCGGCTGGGGTGGGGTATATAGCTCCTGGGACACCCGACAGATGTTTTTC.

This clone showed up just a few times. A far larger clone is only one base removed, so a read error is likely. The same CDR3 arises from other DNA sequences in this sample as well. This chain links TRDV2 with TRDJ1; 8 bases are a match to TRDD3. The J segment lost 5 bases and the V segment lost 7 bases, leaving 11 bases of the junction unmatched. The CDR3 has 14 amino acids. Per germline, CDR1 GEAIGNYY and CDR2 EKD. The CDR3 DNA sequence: TGTGCCTGCGATCTACTGGGGGTAGTAGATAAACTCATCTTT. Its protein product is CACDLLGVVDKLIF.

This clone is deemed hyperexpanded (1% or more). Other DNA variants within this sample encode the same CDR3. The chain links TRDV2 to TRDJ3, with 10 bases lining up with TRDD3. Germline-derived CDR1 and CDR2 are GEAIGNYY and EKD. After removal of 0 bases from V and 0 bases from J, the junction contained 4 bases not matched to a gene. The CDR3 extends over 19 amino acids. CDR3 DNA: TGTGCCTGTGACACCGTGGGGGATACACTCTCCTGGGACACCCGACAGATGTTTTTC. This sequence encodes CACDTVGDTLSWDTRQMFF.

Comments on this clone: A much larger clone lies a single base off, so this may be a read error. CDR3 nucleotides: TGTGCCTATTCATACTGGGGGAAAAAGGATAAACTCATCTTT. Its translation: CAYSYWGKKDKLIF. The chain joins TRDV2 to TRDJ1; 9 bases are a match to TRDD3. CDR1 and CDR2 from the germline V gene are GEAIGNYY and EKD. This CDR3 contains 14 residues. V shed 8 bases and J 5 bases; nucleotides not matched to a gene: 11.

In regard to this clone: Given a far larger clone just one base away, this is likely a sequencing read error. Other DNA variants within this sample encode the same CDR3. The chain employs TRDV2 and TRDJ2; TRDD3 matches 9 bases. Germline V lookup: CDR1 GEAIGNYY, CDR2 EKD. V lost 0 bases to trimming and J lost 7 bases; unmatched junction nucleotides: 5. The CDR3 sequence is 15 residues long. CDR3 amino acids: CACDTAGGYRAQLFF. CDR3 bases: TGTGCCTGTGACACCGCCGGGGGATACAGAGCACAACTCTTCTTT.

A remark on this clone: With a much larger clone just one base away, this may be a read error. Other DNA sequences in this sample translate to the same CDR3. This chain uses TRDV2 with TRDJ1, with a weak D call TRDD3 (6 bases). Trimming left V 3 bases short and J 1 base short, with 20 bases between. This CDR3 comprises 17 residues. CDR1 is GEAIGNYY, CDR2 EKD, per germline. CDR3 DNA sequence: TGTGCCTGTGACCCGCTACGTACGGGGGGAATCACCGATAAACTCATCTTT. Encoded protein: CACDPLRTGGITDKLIF.

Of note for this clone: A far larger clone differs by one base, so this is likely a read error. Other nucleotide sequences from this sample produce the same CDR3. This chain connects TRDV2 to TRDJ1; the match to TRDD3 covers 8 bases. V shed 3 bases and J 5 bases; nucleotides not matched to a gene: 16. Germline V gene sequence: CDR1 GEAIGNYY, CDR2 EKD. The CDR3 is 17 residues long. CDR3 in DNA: TGTGCCTGTGACCCGATACTGGGGGCCACCTCCACTGATAAACTCATCTTT. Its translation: CACDPILGATSTDKLIF.